Listed below are T cell receptor beta chains from one sample, sequenced in a study of cytomegalovirus exposure and HLA in healthy donors. Produced via immunoSEQ multiplex PCR; TCRdb's table is partial and in-frame only. The sample consists of a few hundred thousand clones, roughly 88% of them appearing once. The sequenced material came from PBMCs. The origin of the receptors is a woman under 30 in good health and CMV-seronegative. The CDR3 runs from the conserved cysteine through the conserved F or W. D genes are given only for firm matches. Part of the rows lack a size; the others show once, few, many or a class for expanded clones.

size | J | D | V | CDR3 | DNA
NA | TRBJ2-1 | TRBD2 | TRBV9 | CASSITSGSDEQFF | TGTGCCAGCAGCATTACTAGCGGGAGTGATGAGCAGTTCTTC
few | TRBJ2-7 | NA | TRBV5-4 | CASSYGQRGYYEQYF | TGTGCCAGCAGTTACGGACAGAGGGGATACTACGAGCAGTACTTC
NA | TRBJ2-1 | NA | TRBV5-1 | CASSGGHTYNEQFF | TGCGCCAGCAGCGGCGGACATACCTACAATGAGCAGTTCTTC
NA | TRBJ2-7 | NA | TRBV2 | CASSHTSSEQYF | TGTGCCAGCAGTCACACTAGTTCCGAGCAGTACTTC
NA | TRBJ2-7 | NA | TRBV27 | CASSPKIDRNSYEQYF | TGTGCCAGCAGTCCGAAAATTGACAGGAACTCCTACGAGCAGTACTTC
NA | TRBJ1-1 | NA | TRBV4-3 | CASSQDEGVGPEAFF | TGCGCCAGCAGCCAAGATGAGGGGGTAGGACCTGAAGCTTTCTTT
NA | TRBJ2-1 | TRBD1 | TRBV9 | CASSVGAGGYRVFNEQFF | TGTGCCAGCAGCGTAGGGGCAGGGGGCTACCGTGTATTCAATGAGCAGTTCTTC
NA | TRBJ1-3 | NA | TRBV5-6 | CASSLGSGNTIYF | TGTGCCAGCAGCTTGGGGAGCGGAAACACCATATATTTT
NA | TRBJ1-1 | TRBD1 | TRBV7-3 | CASSHRDRNTEAFF | TGTGCCAGCAGCCACCGGGACAGGAACACTGAAGCTTTCTTT
NA | TRBJ2-1 | NA | TRBV28 | CASSRKGYEQFF | TGTGCCAGCTCCCGAAAGGGGTATGAGCAGTTCTTC
NA | TRBJ1-2 | NA | TRBV9 | CASSARGGVGTTGYGYTF | TGTGCCAGCAGCGCACGGGGAGGGGTTGGGACGACGGGCTATGGCTACACCTTC
NA | TRBJ2-1 | TRBD2 | TRBV4-3 | CASSPWTSSYNEQFF | TGCGCCAGCAGCCCCTGGACTAGCTCCTACAATGAGCAGTTCTTC
NA | TRBJ1-2 | TRBD1 | TRBV19 | CASTAGQGVYGYTF | TGTGCCAGTACCGCAGGACAGGGCGTCTATGGCTACACCTTC
NA | TRBJ2-7 | TRBD1 | TRBV6-5 | CASSYRDSSAKQYF | TGTGCCAGCAGTTACCGGGACAGCAGCGCCAAGCAGTACTTC
NA | TRBJ2-3 | TRBD2 | TRBV4-1 | CASSQQTSGTDTQYF | TGCGCCAGCAGCCAGCAGACTAGCGGCACAGATACGCAGTATTTT
NA | TRBJ2-1 | TRBD1 | TRBV6-1 | CASSTRQGLYNEQFF | TGTGCCAGCAGTACCCGACAGGGCCTCTACAATGAGCAGTTCTTC
NA | TRBJ2-2 | NA | TRBV7-6 | CASMRGNTGELFF | TGTGCCAGCATGCGGGGGAACACCGGGGAGCTGTTTTTT
NA | TRBJ1-1 | NA | TRBV6-1 | CASGGLPGNTEAFF | TGTGCCAGTGGGGGCCTCCCGGGAAACACTGAAGCTTTCTTT
NA | TRBJ1-5 | TRBD1 | TRBV14 | CASSQDRQGSNQPQHF | TGTGCCAGCAGCCAAGATAGACAGGGTTCCAATCAGCCCCAGCATTTT
NA | TRBJ2-7 | NA | TRBV27 | CASSPVSGEQYF | TGTGCCAGCAGTCCGGTTTCGGGCGAGCAGTACTTC
NA | TRBJ2-5 | NA | TRBV7-3 | CASSLTRDTQETQYF | TGTGCCAGCAGCTTAACACGGGACACCCAAGAGACCCAGTACTTC
NA | TRBJ2-1 | NA | TRBV2 | CASRGEEGGQNEQFF | TGTGCCAGCAGGGGAGAGGAGGGCGGTCAAAATGAGCAGTTCTTC
NA | TRBJ2-2 | NA | TRBV6-5 | CASSSTGFAGELFF | TGTGCCAGCAGTTCGACAGGATTTGCCGGGGAGCTGTTTTTT
NA | TRBJ1-1 | NA | TRBV7-8 | CASSPLYTEAFF | TGTGCCAGCAGCCCCTTATACACTGAAGCTTTCTTT
once | TRBJ2-5 | TRBD2 | TRBV28 | CASSFGGSLQETQYF | TGTGCCAGCAGTTTCGGCGGGAGCCTCCAAGAGACCCAGTACTTC